The 26 T cell receptor beta chains in this list originate from one sample, sequenced in a study of T cell repertoires in cytomegalovirus infection. TCRdb reprocessed the reads with MiXCR, giving one entry per CDR3 protein. The sample contains 110,000 or so distinct CDR3 sequences, 30% of which appear only once. No antigen is known for these receptors. Source: CD8+ T cells from cultured PBMCs, taken from culture after CMV antigen stimulation. All receptors come from a human donor in good health (CMV status not recorded). Some clones in this sample may be carry-over from other donors' samples.

V and J are TRBV10-3 and TRBJ2-1, with D maybe TRBD2 (6 bases). V lost 10 bases, J lost 5 bases, and 9 bases lay in between. Germline values: CDR1 ENHRY, CDR2 SYGVKD. This CDR3 is built from 11 residues. CDR3: CATGLNNEQFF. The CDR3 DNA reads TGTGCCACGGGACTTAACAATGAGCAGTTCTTC.

The V and J genes are TRBV20-1 and TRBJ2-5, with 9 bases aligning to TRBD1. Trimming at V came to 6 bases and at J to 4 bases, leaving 9 bases not matched to a gene. Germline V lookup: CDR1 DFQATT, CDR2 SNEGSKA (reference sequence). The CDR3 runs 14 residues. The CDR3 DNA is TGCAGTGCCTGGACAGGGGATCGCGCAGAGACCCAGTACTTC. Its protein product is CSAWTGDRAETQYF.

Only a few counts were recorded for this clonotype. CDR3 in amino acids: CASSLAVRGLTEAFF. The CDR3 DNA reads as TGTGCCAGCAGCTTAGCGGTGAGGGGGCTCACTGAAGCTTTCTTT. V usage is TRBV7-6 and J usage is TRBJ1-1, with 7 positions matching TRBD1. Germline V gene sequence: CDR1 SGHVS, CDR2 FNYEAQ. Losses at the gene ends were 0 bases for V and 4 bases for J; bases not matched to a gene: 5. This CDR3 has 15 residues.

V and J are TRBV5-4 and TRBJ2-7, with D perhaps matching TRBD1 (6 bases). The CDR3 loop spans 17 amino acids. V shed 0 bases and J shed 5 bases, with 21 bases lying between them. The germline gives CDR1 SGHNT, CDR2 YYREEE (reference sequence). The CDR3 loop reads CASSLAGGHRRANEQYF. The CDR3 DNA reads as TGTGCCAGCAGCTTGGCTGGGGGACACCGGCGGGCAAACGAGCAGTACTTC.

This chain connects TRBV29-1 to TRBJ1-1; tentatively, D is TRBD1 (5 bases). The ends were cut back, 6 bases at V and 5 bases at J, with 10 bases in the middle. Looked up from germline, CDR1 is SQVTM and CDR2 is ANQGSEA. CDR3 length: 11 amino acids. This CDR3 reads CSVGGGTEAFF. The DNA of the CDR3 is TGCAGCGTGGGGGGTGGGACTGAAGCTTTCTTT.

This sequence joins TRBV7-9 and TRBJ1-5; D is uncertain. Germline lookup yields CDR1 SEHNR and CDR2 FQNEAQ (reference sequence). The CDR3 extends over 16 amino acids. V lost 6 bases to trimming and J lost 2 bases, with 17 bases between them. This CDR3 reads CASSSSDRAGNQPQHF. The CDR3 nucleotides are TGTGCCAGCAGTTCCTCCGACCGAGCGGGCAATCAGCCCCAGCATTTT.

The chain has TRBV12-3 or TRBV12-4 and TRBJ1-1; D is perhaps TRBD1 (6 bases). The V and J ends lost 8 bases and 8 bases respectively, with 12 bases between them. This CDR3 spans 11 amino acids. CDR3 DNA sequence: TGTGCCAGCTTTATAGGGGGGGAAGCTTTCTTT. This codes for CASFIGGEAFF.

The chain recombines TRBV27 with TRBJ2-1; no definite D call. V was pared by 3 bases and J by 10 bases, with 13 bases between. Germline V gene lookup returns CDR1 MNHEY and CDR2 SMNVEV (reference sequence). The CDR3 is 13 residues long. The CDR3 sequence: CASSFILGKEQFF. DNA of the CDR3: TGTGCCAGCAGTTTTATACTGGGTAAGGAGCAGTTCTTC.

This clonotype is categorized as medium-sized. This rearrangement joins TRBV15 to TRBJ2-7; a weak D match, TRBD2 (5 bases). The V end was cut by 0 bases, the J end by 1 base, with 13 bases between. Germline V gene sequence: CDR1 LNHNV, CDR2 YYDKDF (reference sequence). The CDR3 covers 16 residues. CDR3 nucleotide sequence: TGTGCCACCAGCAGAGATACGGGCCGGGGATCCTACGAGCAGTACTTC. Translation: CATSRDTGRGSYEQYF.

The chain has TRBV12-3 or TRBV12-4 and TRBJ2-1, with a possible D match to TRBD2 (7 bases). Trimming pared 1 base from V and 6 bases from J, leaving 13 bases between. The CDR3 is 15 amino acids. CDR3 in amino acids: CASSLGGGGINEQFF. The CDR3 nucleotides read TGTGCCAGCAGTTTAGGAGGGGGGGGAATCAATGAGCAGTTCTTC.

Here the CDR3 DNA reads TGTGCCAGCAGCCAAGATGGACCCAACAGCAGACTTAACTATGGCTACACCTTC. Residues: CASSQDGPNSRLNYGYTF. J is TRBJ1-2 and V is TRBV3-1; D unresolved. The CDR3 runs to 18 residues. V shed 0 bases and J shed 1 base, with 18 bases lying between them. Germline V gene data show CDR1 as LGHDT and CDR2 as YNNKEL (reference sequence). The full variable domain, with the rest looked up from reference TRBV3-1 and TRBJ1-2, is DTAVSQTPKYLVTQMGNDKSIKCEQNLGHDTMYWYKQDSKKFLKIMFSYNNKELIINETVPNRFSPKSPDKAHLNLHINSLELGDSAVYFCASSQDGPNSRLNYGYTFGSGTRLTVV.

The rearrangement uses TRBV6-1 and TRBJ1-5; tentative D call: TRBD1 (5 bases). Germline assignment: CDR1 MNHNS and CDR2 SASEGT. There are 14 residues in the CDR3. The germline V and J ends were trimmed by 5 bases and 2 bases, with 10 bases remaining between them. This chain's CDR3 is CASSLRAGNQPQHF. CDR3 nucleotide sequence: TGTGCCAGCAGTCTCAGGGCGGGCAATCAGCCCCAGCATTTT.

The chain carries TRBV6-8 and TRBJ1-4, with D uncertain. Germline V gene lookup returns CDR1 MNHGY and CDR2 SAAAGT. The CDR3 runs 15 residues. V was clipped by 5 bases and J by 3 bases, with 13 bases between them. The CDR3 loop reads CASSGWVAANEKLFF. CDR3 bases: TGTGCCAGCAGTGGTTGGGTAGCGGCTAATGAAAAACTGTTTTTT.

This chain joins TRBV7-2 and TRBJ1-3; TRBD1 is a possible D gene (6 bases). Germline V gene sequence: CDR1 SGHTA, CDR2 FQGNSA. Trimming stripped 5 bases from V and 9 bases from J, with 17 bases between. The CDR3 is made up of 14 amino acids. Written as DNA, the CDR3 is TGTGCCAGCAGCCCCGGGGGGGGCGAGTTCACCATATATTTT. Amino acids: CASSPGGGEFTIYF.

This clonotype showed up just a few times. The chain employs TRBV7-9 and TRBJ1-4, with a possible D match to TRBD1 (6 bases). The CDR3 extends over 16 amino acids. V gave up 0 bases and J gave up 8 bases, with 16 bases separating them. The V gene's germline CDR1 is SEHNR and CDR2 FQNEAQ (reference sequence). CDR3 protein: CASSLAKGGSDEKLFF. The DNA of the CDR3 is TGTGCCAGCAGCTTAGCGAAAGGGGGGTCGGACGAAAAACTGTTTTTT.

The sample holds many counts of this clonotype. The chain combines TRBV7-6 with TRBJ2-3; D call uncertain. Trimming removed 3 bases from V and 3 bases from J, with 19 bases in between. The germline V gene has CDR1 SGHVS and CDR2 FNYEAQ. This CDR3 comprises 17 residues. The CDR3 region is CASSLRPWTRATDTQYF. The CDR3 region has the DNA TGTGCCAGCAGCTTGAGACCTTGGACCCGCGCAACAGATACGCAGTATTTT.

V is TRBV20-1 and J is TRBJ1-6, with 9 positions matching TRBD1. The CDR3 spans 14 residues. Losses at the gene ends were 3 bases for V and 10 bases for J; bases not matched to a gene: 7. Germline assignment: CDR1 DFQATT and CDR2 SNEGSKA (reference sequence). This chain's CDR3 is CSARAGTGNSPLHF. DNA for the CDR3: TGCAGTGCTAGGGCCGGGACAGGGAACTCACCCCTCCACTTT.

CDR3 DNA sequence: TGTGCCAGCAGTGAATATAGGGCAGGGGCGGTGAACACTGAAGCTTTCTTT. Its translation is CASSEYRAGAVNTEAFF. This chain uses TRBV25-1 with TRBJ1-1, with D maybe TRBD1 (6 bases). The CDR3 sequence is 17 residues long. Germline V gene sequence: CDR1 MGHDK, CDR2 SYGVNS. With 0 bases removed from V and 0 bases from J, the gap between germline ends came to 14 bases.

This clonotype occurred many times. The chain recombines TRBV7-2 with TRBJ2-6, with D maybe TRBD2 (5 bases). The CDR3 extends over 16 amino acids. V was pared by 0 bases and J by 4 bases, with 10 bases between. CDR1 and CDR2 (germline): SGHTA, FQGNSA. In DNA form, the CDR3 reads TGTGCCAGCAGCTTAGCCGAGGGAACCGGGGCCAACGTCCTGACTTTC. The encoded protein is CASSLAEGTGANVLTF.

The J gene is TRBJ2-3, the V gene TRBV24-1, with 7 bases identical to TRBD2. This CDR3 comprises 14 residues. The V gene end was trimmed by 8 bases and the J gene end by 4 bases; junction bases not matched to a gene: 8. Germline-derived CDR1 and CDR2 are KGHDR and SFDVKD. The CDR3, as DNA: TGTGCCACCAAGGCGGGGGTTGGTCCAGATACGCAGTATTTT. Encoded protein: CATKAGVGPDTQYF.

V gene TRBV7-6 combines with J gene TRBJ2-1, with 11 positions matching TRBD2. There are 13 residues in the CDR3. Germline lookup yields CDR1 SGHVS and CDR2 FNYEAQ. V trimming: 5 bases; J trimming: 8 bases; junction bases outside the gene matches: 2. CDR3 in amino acids: CASSLLAGDEQFF. The CDR3 bases are TGTGCCAGCAGCCTACTAGCGGGGGATGAGCAGTTCTTC. The full variable domain, rest sourced from reference TRBV7-6 and TRBJ2-1, is GAGVSQSPRYKVTKRGQDVALRCDPISGHVSLYWYRQALGQGPEFLTYFNYEAQQDKSGLPNDRFSAERPEGSISTLTIQRTEQRDSAMYRCASSLLAGDEQFFGPGTRLTVL.

The chain uses TRBV11-2 and TRBJ1-2; 10 nucleotides line up with TRBD1. Germline V gene lookup returns CDR1 SGHAT and CDR2 FQNNGV. Unmatched junction bases numbered 15, after V lost 5 bases and J lost 6 bases. The CDR3 covers 17 residues. In DNA form, the CDR3 reads TGTGCCAGCAGCACCAATTTCTCGGGACAGGGGATCCATGGCTACACCTTC. Translation: CASSTNFSGQGIHGYTF.

CDR3 loop: CASRLAGVYYEQYF. CDR3 sequence (DNA): TGTGCCAGCAGACTAGCGGGGGTTTATTACGAGCAGTACTTC. The chain recombines TRBV6-6 with TRBJ2-7; 11 nucleotides line up with TRBD2. This CDR3 is built from 14 residues. The ends lost 6 bases at V and 4 bases at J; junction bases unmatched: 5. Germline assignment: CDR1 MNHNY and CDR2 SVGAGI (reference sequence).

This clonotype was detected once. The gene calls are TRBV11-2 and TRBJ2-7; possibly TRBD2 for D (6 bases). Trimming shortened V by 1 base and J by 0 bases, and 7 bases separated the two germline ends. This CDR3 spans 14 amino acids. Germline V CDR1 and CDR2: SGHAT, FQNNGV. The CDR3 reads CASSLGLDSYEQYF. The CDR3 region has the DNA TGTGCCAGCAGCTTAGGACTAGACTCCTACGAGCAGTACTTC.

The V gene is TRBV5-1, the J gene TRBJ1-1, with D possibly matching TRBD1 (5 bases). This CDR3 is built from 14 residues. CDR1 is SGHRS and CDR2 is YFSETQ in the germline V gene. V lost 2 bases, J lost 5 bases, and 13 bases lay in between. CDR3 nucleotide sequence: TGCGCCAGCAGCTTAGACACCCGGGGGACTGAAGCTTTCTTT. Protein product: CASSLDTRGTEAFF.

This chain uses TRBV5-8 with TRBJ1-6; 9 bases fit TRBD1. Germline CDR1 reads SGHTS; CDR2 reads YDEGEE. The CDR3 is made up of 14 amino acids. V shed 6 bases, J shed 15 bases, and the junction held 13 bases outside the gene matches. CDR3 DNA sequence: TGTGCCAGCACCTCCGGGACAGGGTTGGACGACCTCCACTTT. It translates to CASTSGTGLDDLHF.